This T cell receptor (beta chain) was documented in a study of T cell repertoires in cytomegalovirus infection. CDR3 length equals 15 residues. The germline V gene encodes CDR1 SGHVS and CDR2 FNYEAQ. The trim removed 5 bases at V and 3 bases at J, leaving 4 bases unmatched. TCRdb processed the reads anew with MiXCR; each CDR3 protein has one entry. The top ten clones hold approximately 12% of a sample with hundreds of thousands of distinct CDR3 sequences, 15% to 20% of them seen once. This clonotype was counted ten times or more. The V and J genes are TRBV7-6 and TRBJ1-5; TRBD1 agrees at 10 bases. The TCR originated in a human donor in good health (CMV status not recorded). Some clones in this sample may be carry-over from other donors' samples. The specimen sequenced was PBMCs. The CDR3 reads CASSETGGINQPQHF. The CDR3 bases are TGTGCCAGCAGCGAGACAGGGGGCATCAATCAGCCCCAGCATTTT.